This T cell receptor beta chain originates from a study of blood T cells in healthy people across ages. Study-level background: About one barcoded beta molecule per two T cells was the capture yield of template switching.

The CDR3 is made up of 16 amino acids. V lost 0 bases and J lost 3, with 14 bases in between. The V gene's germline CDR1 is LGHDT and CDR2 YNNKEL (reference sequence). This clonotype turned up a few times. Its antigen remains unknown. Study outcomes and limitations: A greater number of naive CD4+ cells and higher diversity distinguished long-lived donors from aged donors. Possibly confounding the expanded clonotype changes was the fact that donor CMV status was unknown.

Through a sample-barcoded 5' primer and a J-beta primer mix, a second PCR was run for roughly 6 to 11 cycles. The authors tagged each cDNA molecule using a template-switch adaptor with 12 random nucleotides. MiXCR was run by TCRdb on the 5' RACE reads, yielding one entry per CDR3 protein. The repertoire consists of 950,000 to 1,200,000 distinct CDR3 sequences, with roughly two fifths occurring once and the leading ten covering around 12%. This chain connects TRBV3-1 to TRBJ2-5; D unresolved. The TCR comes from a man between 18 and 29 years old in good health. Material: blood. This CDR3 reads CASSQEYGGLEETQYF. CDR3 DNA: TGTGCCAGCAGCCAAGAATATGGTGGTCTCGAAGAGACCCAGTACTTC.